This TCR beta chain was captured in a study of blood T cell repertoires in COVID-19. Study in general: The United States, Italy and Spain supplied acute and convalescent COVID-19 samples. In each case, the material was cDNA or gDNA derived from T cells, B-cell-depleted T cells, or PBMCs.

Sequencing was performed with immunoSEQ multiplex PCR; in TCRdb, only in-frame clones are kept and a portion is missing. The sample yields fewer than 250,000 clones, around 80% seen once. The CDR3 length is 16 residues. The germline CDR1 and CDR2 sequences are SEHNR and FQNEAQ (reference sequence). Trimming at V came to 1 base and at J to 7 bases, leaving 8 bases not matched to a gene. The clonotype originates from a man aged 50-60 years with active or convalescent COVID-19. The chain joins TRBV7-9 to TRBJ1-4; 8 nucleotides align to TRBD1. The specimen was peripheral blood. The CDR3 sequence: CASSLGQGAIGEKLFF. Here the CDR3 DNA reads TGTGCCAGCAGCTTAGGGCAGGGGGCGATTGGTGAAAAACTGTTTTTT.